Detailed here is one TCR beta chain. Authors' methods: Reference gene primer amplification gave nucleated cell count estimates. Only in-frame clones appear in the TCRdb table, and some are missing; sequencing was by immunoSEQ multiplex PCR. V, J and clone size are taken as reported in that table, and D and trimming were inferred from the DNA itself. The sample includes around 50,000 clones, approximately 87% of them seen just once. This sample stems from a study of blood T cell repertoires in COVID-19. Looking at the study overall: The United States, Italy and Spain supplied acute and convalescent COVID-19 samples. The analysed material was cDNA or gDNA that came from T cells, B-cell-depleted T cells, or PBMCs.

Germline CDR1 reads LNHNV; CDR2 reads YYDKDF (reference sequence). V was pared by 0 bases and J by 4 bases, with 3 bases between. The CDR3 has 13 residues. The sequence was obtained from a human donor in a cohort sampled during active COVID-19. The specimen was peripheral blood. The chain uses TRBV15 and TRBJ1-4; D is uncertain. CDR3 nucleotides: TGTGCCACCAGCAGAGACCATAATGAAAAACTGTTTTTT. Translating gives CATSRDHNEKLFF.